This T cell receptor beta chain was recovered during a study of T cell repertoires in cytomegalovirus infection. Study as a whole: As its CMV epitopes, the study selected recently identified HLA-C-restricted and well-studied HLA-B-restricted targets. A matching HLA type, together with CMV infection, was signaled by public TCR beta signatures. Study observations and caveats: In two of eight donors, the top clonotype was HLA-C-restricted CMV-specific. Adding up the frequency of public TCR beta families identified people who carried CMV plus the relevant HLA.

Using its own MiXCR run on the reads, TCRdb lists one record per CDR3 protein. Altogether roughly 990,000 distinct CDR3 sequences are present, roughly 30% being singletons, with the ten largest covering around an eighth. The germline gives CDR1 LNHDA, CDR2 SQIVND (reference sequence). The length of the CDR3 is 14 residues. V gave up 4 bases and J gave up 1 base, with 8 bases separating them. In the case of this clonotype: What it recognizes is unknown.

The sequence was collected from a human donor in good health (CMV status not recorded). Some clones in this sample may be carry-over from other donors' samples. Sequencing used cultured CD8+ T cells from PBMCs, obtained from culture after CMV antigen stimulation. This chain joins TRBV19 and TRBJ2-1; no clear D gene. DNA of the CDR3: TGTGCCAGTAGTAATCATAAGTCCTACAATGAGCAGTTCTTC. It yields the protein CASSNHKSYNEQFF.